This T cell receptor (beta chain) was documented in a study of blood T cell repertoires in COVID-19. Study summary: Some COVID-19 samples were acute and others convalescent; all came from the United States, Italy and Spain.

This table comes from immunoSEQ multiplex PCR, and its TCRdb copy is limited to in-frame clones, with some not included. The sample yields about 270,000 clones, about 88% seen once. The age range of participants was about 18 to 95 years, with residence in some 25 US areas. The CDR3 totals 18 residues. In germline, CDR1 is LGHNT, CDR2 FRNRAP. The V and J ends lost 1 base and 2 bases, in that order; junction bases with no gene match: 7. V and J are TRBV12-5 and TRBJ2-3; 12 positions agree with TRBD2. Sequences were obtained from PBMCs or T cells enriched from blood (not recorded which). This receptor was taken from a woman aged 60-70 years in a cohort exposed to, infected with or recovered from COVID-19 (not recorded which). For the CDR3, the DNA is TGTGCTAGTGGTTTGGGGACTAGCGGGAAAAGGAACACAGATACGCAGTATTTT. Its translation is CASGLGTSGKRNTDTQYF.